What follows describes a single T cell receptor (beta chain). Its antigen remains unknown. A second roughly 6 to 11 cycle PCR used barcoded and J-beta primers. From the 5' RACE reads, TCRdb called clonotypes with MiXCR, one entry per CDR3 protein. The sample includes some 670,000 distinct CDR3 sequences, 52% of them seen just once. This entry belongs to a study of blood T cells in healthy people across ages. Germline V gene data show CDR1 as SGDLS and CDR2 as YYNGEE. The V end was cut by 3 bases, the J end by 4 bases, with 19 bases between. The CDR3 has 16 amino acids. The study's findings and limits: Age brought a roughly linear fall in TCR beta diversity measured per million T cells.

The source is a woman older than 75 in good health. The chain links TRBV9 to TRBJ1-2; maybe TRBD1 (6 bases). The sequenced sample was blood. The CDR3 loop is CASSGTVQGVGYGYTF. The CDR3 region has the DNA TGTGCCAGCAGCGGGACCGTACAGGGAGTCGGCTATGGCTACACCTTC.